The 6 T cell receptor beta chains given below trace back to one sample, sequenced in a study of OX40 agonist ivuxolimab in advanced cancers. The protocol was immunoSEQ multiplex PCR, while the TCRdb copy is restricted to in-frame clones and leaves out a portion. The sample comprises 30,000 to 35,000 clones, approximately 86% of which are singletons, and around 38% rests with the top ten. The specimen was CD4+ or CD8+ T cells sorted from blood, collected in a trial of the OX40 agonist ivuxolimab. The receptors shown here come from an adult with an advanced solid tumor such as melanoma, head and neck, liver or kidney cancer.

This sequence joins TRBV27 and TRBJ2-1; 10 bases match TRBD1. Per the germline V gene, CDR1 is MNHEY and CDR2 is SMNVEV (reference sequence). The ends lost 5 bases at V and 4 bases at J; junction bases unmatched: 11. The CDR3 extends over 17 amino acids. The CDR3 loop reads CASSGPIGQGGYNEQFF. The CDR3 nucleotides are TGTGCCAGCAGTGGCCCGATCGGACAGGGGGGGTACAATGAGCAGTTCTTC.

CDR3 amino acids: CATSKTRDNSYEQYF. The CDR3 DNA is TGTGCCACCAGCAAAACGCGGGACAACTCCTACGAGCAGTACTTC. This chain joins TRBV15 and TRBJ2-7; D is tentatively TRBD1 or TRBD2 (6 bases each). V lost 4 bases, J lost 0 bases, and 13 bases lay in between. Germline CDR1 reads LNHNV; CDR2 reads YYDKDF (reference sequence). CDR3 length: 15 amino acids.

The chain combines TRBV2 with TRBJ1-1; 10 bases map to TRBD1. Germline loops: CDR1 SNHLY, CDR2 FYNNEI. The CDR3 sequence is 15 residues long. J was trimmed by 2 bases and V by 5 bases; bases with no gene match: 5. The CDR3 nucleotides read TGTGCCAGCAGTTGGACAGGGGGGGCCAACACTGAAGCTTTCTTT. This gives the protein CASSWTGGANTEAFF.

This chain uses TRBV11-2 with TRBJ2-3; D uncertain. Per germline, CDR1 SGHAT and CDR2 FQNNGV. The CDR3 totals 15 residues. Trimming cost V 0 bases and J 4 bases, with 11 bases left between them. CDR3 sequence: CASSLEVILADTQYF. CDR3 bases: TGTGCCAGCAGCTTAGAGGTTATCTTGGCAGATACGCAGTATTTT.

The V and J genes are TRBV9 and TRBJ1-5; TRBD1 might be the D (5 bases). The germline gives CDR1 SGDLS, CDR2 YYNGEE. V was clipped by 4 bases and J by 9 bases, with 17 bases between them. The CDR3 runs to 14 residues. CDR3 nucleotide sequence: TGTGCCAGCAGCCCGATGGGGGGTATCTGGCCCCAGCATTTT. It is translated as CASSPMGGIWPQHF.

The rearrangement links TRBV7-2 to TRBJ1-5; no clear D gene. This CDR3 has 16 residues. Germline-derived CDR1 and CDR2 are SGHTA and FQGNSA. V gave up 1 base and J gave up 0 bases, with 10 bases separating them. CDR3 amino acids: CASSLGGRYSNQPQHF. Here the CDR3 DNA reads TGTGCCAGCAGCTTAGGAGGAAGATATAGCAATCAGCCCCAGCATTTT.